This TCR beta chain was sequenced in a study of T cell responses to AZD1222 COVID-19 vaccine (dated by TCRdb to the early 2020s). A note on the overall study: TCR sequencing was performed for 233 trial participants, of whom 200 to 210 were given two doses of AZD1222 and about 25 were given two doses of MenACWY control vaccine. Trial participants were enrolled into age subgroups of 18-55, 56-69 and 70-plus years, which contained about 150, 28 and 57 TCR-sequenced participants, respectively.

The CDR3 regions of human TCRbeta chains were analyzed by immunosequencing. The paper's data handling went like this. Repertoire TCRs were matched against a reference library of SARS-CoV-2-specific TCRs generated with the MIRA antigen-specificity platform. Breadth was defined as the fraction of unique TCRs that were SARS-CoV-2-associated, and depth was defined as the fraction of total T cells that were SARS-CoV-2-associated. Using the MIRA data, each spike-specific TCR was mapped to the spike region that the TCR reacts to and placed in a CD4 or CD8 class. Log10-transformed breadth and depth values were compared by one-way ANOVA with Sidak's multiple comparisons tests. This is the immuneACCESS table as TCRdb keeps it, with only in-frame sequences that have V and J called. A part of the clones is gone; compared with another copy, unresolved V genes explain less than half, and the rest is unexplained. V, J and clone size reflect that table, while D and trimming were determined from the DNA. The sample table contains more than 90,000 clones; only one count was recorded for around 87% of them. The biggest ten clones account for about a tenth of the sample.

General study outcomes and caveats: Reportedly, almost half of the unique spike-specific TCRs recognized epitopes lying outside the regions that are mutated in the B.1.351 and B.1.1.7 variants. The 56-69-year group was small, and its depth increase did not reach significance, likely because of low power. Because no day 14 peak-response samples were available, repertoires were characterized only after the peak T cell response. Most participants were white British and females outnumbered males, and the authors suggested that clonal diversity may have been underestimated. A significant rise in spike-specific TCR breadth and depth was observed after two AZD1222 doses relative to day 0 and relative to MenACWY recipients. CD4 TCRs associated with the vaccine covered the entire spike protein, and the dominant responses were in regions 160-218 and 743-854. Conclusions about previously exposed vaccinees are limited because only six or seven AZD1222 recipients were SARS-CoV-2 seropositive at baseline.

The sample's time point, from its label and the paper: about 28 days (+/-7) after the second vaccine dose. AZD1222 recipients given second doses at about 4 weeks or at about 12 weeks were pooled, since spike-specific TCR depth and breadth were not found to differ between the two schedules. Vaccinee samples came from UK trials COV001 and COV002, including a single-blind randomized controlled phase 2/3 trial of AZD1222 (ChAdOx1 nCoV-19) in healthy adults. Trial participant PBMC samples were collected at day 0 and day 28 after the second dose for TCRbeta chain sequencing. In this sample, this clone turned up a few times. Its antigen remains unidentified. No much larger clone is present one base from it, and per-base qualities are unavailable. Per the germline V gene, SGHVS is the CDR1 and FQNEAQ is the CDR2. The cysteine opens and the phenylalanine closes a CDR3 of 16 amino acids. The DNA shown is the 48-base CDR3, in frame from base 1. Relative to germline, V is 0 bases shorter and J is 1 base shorter, with 12 bases between their ends.

The sequencing used peripheral blood, collected 28 days after the second AZD1222 dose. This clonotype originated in an adult who received the AZD1222 COVID-19 vaccine. The rearrangement joined TRBV7-8 to TRBJ1-1; the D gene cannot be resolved reliably. Here the CDR3 is given as CASSLAIGGPNTEAFF. In nucleotides, the sequence is TGTGCCAGCAGCTTAGCGATCGGAGGGCCGAACACTGAAGCTTTCTTT.